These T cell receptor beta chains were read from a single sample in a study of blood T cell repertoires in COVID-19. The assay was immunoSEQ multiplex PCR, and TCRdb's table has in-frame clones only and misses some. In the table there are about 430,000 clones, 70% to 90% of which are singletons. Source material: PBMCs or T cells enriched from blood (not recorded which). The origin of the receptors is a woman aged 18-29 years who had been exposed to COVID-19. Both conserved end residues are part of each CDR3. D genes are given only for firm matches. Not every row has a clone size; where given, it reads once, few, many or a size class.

DNA: TGTGCCAGCAGTTACGGGCACAGCGGGAGGGCCTACGAGCAGTACTTC
CDR3: CASSYGHSGRAYEQYF
size: .
D: TRBD2
J: TRBJ2-7
length: 16
V: TRBV6-5

DNA: TGTGCCAGCAGCGTAGGCGACACTGAAGCTTTCTTT
CDR3: CASSVGDTEAFF
size: few
D: .
J: TRBJ1-1
length: 12
V: TRBV9

DNA: TGTGCCAGCAGCGTAGGGAGGGATAGGGACGAGCAGTACTTC
CDR3: CASSVGRDRDEQYF
size: .
D: .
J: TRBJ2-7
length: 14
V: TRBV9

DNA: TGTGCCAGCTGCCCGGGGGGGGGCAATCAGCCCCAGCATTTT
CDR3: CASCPGGGNQPQHF
size: .
D: .
J: TRBJ1-5
length: 14
V: TRBV28

DNA: TGCGCCAGCAGCCAAGAGGAGCGGGGGGGCCGAGAGCAGTTCTTC
CDR3: CASSQEERGGREQFF
size: .
D: TRBD2
J: TRBJ2-1
length: 15
V: TRBV4-1

DNA: TGTGCCAGCACTCCGGGACAGGGCTACGAGCAGTACTTC
CDR3: CASTPGQGYEQYF
size: .
D: TRBD1
J: TRBJ2-7
length: 13
V: TRBV3-1/TRBV3-2

DNA: TGTGCCAGCAGTTTCCCCCGGGGGAGCTCCTACAATGAGCAGTTCTTC
CDR3: CASSFPRGSSYNEQFF
size: .
D: .
J: TRBJ2-1
length: 16
V: TRBV2

DNA: TGTGCCAGTACTACGGACAGGGTTGGCACTGAAGCTTTCTTT
CDR3: CASTTDRVGTEAFF
size: .
D: TRBD1
J: TRBJ1-1
length: 14
V: TRBV19

DNA: TGTGCCAGCAGCTCACAATGGGGAGGCCTCCGTGGCAATGAGCAGTTCTTC
CDR3: CASSSQWGGLRGNEQFF
size: once
D: .
J: TRBJ2-1
length: 17
V: TRBV5-6

DNA: TGTGCCAGCAGCTTAACCGGGGGTAGCACAGATACGCAGTATTTT
CDR3: CASSLTGGSTDTQYF
size: .
D: .
J: TRBJ2-3
length: 15
V: TRBV7-9

DNA: TGTGCCAGCAGCCCTAACCCGACTAGCCAAGAGACCCAGTACTTC
CDR3: CASSPNPTSQETQYF
size: .
D: .
J: TRBJ2-5
length: 15
V: TRBV7-2

DNA: TGTGCCAGCAAAGGGGGCAACTATGGCTACACCTTC
CDR3: CASKGGNYGYTF
size: .
D: TRBD1
J: TRBJ1-2
length: 12
V: TRBV6-5

DNA: TGTGCCAGCAGTTTATCGAATCGGGGGTATGGCTACACCTTC
CDR3: CASSLSNRGYGYTF
size: .
D: .
J: TRBJ1-2
length: 14
V: TRBV27

DNA: TGCAGCGTCATCGACAGGGCTCTAGCCAAAAACATTCAGTACTTC
CDR3: CSVIDRALAKNIQYF
size: .
D: TRBD1
J: TRBJ2-4
length: 15
V: TRBV29-1

DNA: TGTGCCACCAGTGGTAGTATTGGGGAGGCGGGGGGGCCTACGCAGTATTTT
CDR3: CATSGSIGEAGGPTQYF
size: .
D: TRBD2
J: TRBJ2-3
length: 17
V: TRBV24-1

DNA: TGTGCCAGCAGCACTAGCGGGGCTGGTACGGGTGAGCAGTTCTTC
CDR3: CASSTSGAGTGEQFF
size: .
D: TRBD2
J: TRBJ2-1
length: 15
V: TRBV9

DNA: TGCAGCGTTGCCAGTACATTAGAAGCTTTCTTT
CDR3: CSVASTLEAFF
size: .
D: .
J: TRBJ1-1
length: 11
V: TRBV29-1

DNA: TGTGCCAGCAGAACAATTAATCAGCCCCAGCATTTT
CDR3: CASRTINQPQHF
size: .
D: .
J: TRBJ1-5
length: 12
V: TRBV28

DNA: TGTGCCAGCAGCCCCGCCTTGAGGCAAGAGACCCAGTACTTC
CDR3: CASSPALRQETQYF
size: .
D: .
J: TRBJ2-5
length: 14
V: TRBV5-6

DNA: TGTGCCATTGGCAGGAGGGGAAATAATTCACCCCTCCACTTT
CDR3: CAIGRRGNNSPLHF
size: .
D: .
J: TRBJ1-6
length: 14
V: TRBV2

DNA: TGTGCCAGCAGTTTCGGCCCCCACGGGACAGGCTATGGCTACACCTTC
CDR3: CASSFGPHGTGYGYTF
size: .
D: TRBD1
J: TRBJ1-2
length: 16
V: TRBV28

DNA: TGCGCCAGCAGCTTGGGACAGTTCACAGATACGCAGTATTTT
CDR3: CASSLGQFTDTQYF
size: .
D: .
J: TRBJ2-3
length: 14
V: TRBV5-1

DNA: TGTGCCAGCAGCGTTACAGCGGGGGGGCGAAATGAGCAGTTCTTC
CDR3: CASSVTAGGRNEQFF
size: .
D: TRBD2
J: TRBJ2-1
length: 15
V: TRBV9

DNA: TGTGCCAGTAGTATGCGCGAGTTGGAGGGAGTTGAGTCCTACGAGCAGTACTTC
CDR3: CASSMRELEGVESYEQYF
size: .
D: .
J: TRBJ2-7
length: 18
V: TRBV19

DNA: TGTGCCAGCAGCCCCCGTTATTGGGCCTCGAACACTGAAGCTTTCTTT
CDR3: CASSPRYWASNTEAFF
size: .
D: .
J: TRBJ1-1
length: 16
V: TRBV11-2

DNA: TGTGCCAGTAGTGCCGGACGGGGGGGTTACGAGCAGTACTTC
CDR3: CASSAGRGGYEQYF
size: .
D: TRBD2
J: TRBJ2-7
length: 14
V: TRBV19

DNA: TGTGCCAGCAGCAATGGACAGTTATGGGGCTTC
CDR3: CASSNGQLWGF
size: .
D: .
J: TRBJ2-7
length: 11
V: TRBV28

DNA: TGTGCCAGCACCTCAAGCGGGAGGATAAAGTCCTACAATGAGCAGTTCTTC
CDR3: CASTSSGRIKSYNEQFF
size: .
D: TRBD2
J: TRBJ2-1
length: 17
V: TRBV13

DNA: TGTGCCAGCAGTCGGACAGGGTACGAGCAGTACTTC
CDR3: CASSRTGYEQYF
size: .
D: TRBD1
J: TRBJ2-7
length: 12
V: TRBV6-5

DNA: TGTGCCAGCAGCTTACTGGGACTAGCGGGAGGGCCCATTAAGAACAATGAGCAGTTCTTC
CDR3: CASSLLGLAGGPIKNNEQFF
size: .
D: TRBD2
J: TRBJ2-1
length: 20
V: TRBV7-6

DNA: TGTGCCAGCAGCTCCCCGGGACACAACACTGAAGCTTTCTTT
CDR3: CASSSPGHNTEAFF
size: .
D: .
J: TRBJ1-1
length: 14
V: TRBV28

DNA: TGCGCCAGCAGTCGGGACACAGACTACGAGCAGTACTTC
CDR3: CASSRDTDYEQYF
size: .
D: .
J: TRBJ2-7
length: 13
V: TRBV4-1

DNA: TGTGCCAGCAGTTACTTGCGGGGGCGCCCCTACAATGAGCAGTTCTTC
CDR3: CASSYLRGRPYNEQFF
size: once
D: .
J: TRBJ2-1
length: 16
V: TRBV6-2/TRBV6-3

DNA: TGTGCCAGCAGTTCAGCCCCCAACCTCGACTCGGGGGACAGGGTTAGGTTGTATTTT
CDR3: CASSSAPNLDSGDRVRLYF
size: .
D: TRBD1
J: TRBJ2-3
length: 19
V: TRBV27

DNA: TGTGCCAGCAGCTTTCCGGGACAGAGCTACGAGCAGTACTTC
CDR3: CASSFPGQSYEQYF
size: few
D: TRBD1
J: TRBJ2-7
length: 14
V: TRBV7-2

DNA: TGTGCCAGCAGCAACGGAAGAAATCAGGGGAACTATGGCTACACCTTC
CDR3: CASSNGRNQGNYGYTF
size: once
D: .
J: TRBJ1-2
length: 16
V: TRBV6-2/TRBV6-3

DNA: TGCGCCAGCAGCTTGGAAAGGGGTCTCGGCGGAAAACTGTTTTTT
CDR3: CASSLERGLGGKLFF
size: .
D: .
J: TRBJ1-4
length: 15
V: TRBV5-1

DNA: TGTGCCAGCTCACCAGCAGGGAGGGACTACGAGCAGTACTTC
CDR3: CASSPAGRDYEQYF
size: .
D: TRBD2
J: TRBJ2-7
length: 14
V: TRBV18

DNA: TGTGCCAGCAGTGAAGCGGCAGCCTATAATTCACCCCTCCACTTT
CDR3: CASSEAAAYNSPLHF
size: .
D: .
J: TRBJ1-6
length: 15
V: TRBV6-1